Sequencing of this T cell receptor (beta chain) was carried out in a study of T cells in Graves' hyperthyroidism and ophthalmopathy. Whole-study results and caveats: Researchers found most expanded thyroid clonotypes above 0.001 in blood as well.

At least ten counts were recorded for this clonotype. Its specificity is unknown. Researchers amplified the TCR beta CDR3 regions from RNA transcripts. The TCR CDR3 was amplified in a first-round RT-PCR using the HTBI primer set. Each CDR3 protein is one row after TCRdb ran MiXCR on the multiplex PCR reads. Among approximately 370,000 distinct CDR3 sequences listed, 17% were seen once. This CDR3 comprises 15 residues. CDR1 and CDR2 (germline): MNHEY, SMNVEV (reference sequence). V lost 5 bases and J 3 bases, leaving 17 bases between the germline ends. V gene TRBV27 combines with J gene TRBJ2-7; D possibly corresponds to TRBD1 (6 bases). Sequencing was done on a sample of blood. The clonotype was recovered from a woman in her twenties or thirties with Graves' hyperthyroidism that later progressed to Graves' ophthalmopathy. The CDR3 DNA follows: TGTGCCAGCAGTGTCAACCCCAGGGGTGGCTACGAGCAGTACTTC. Its protein product is CASSVNPRGGYEQYF.